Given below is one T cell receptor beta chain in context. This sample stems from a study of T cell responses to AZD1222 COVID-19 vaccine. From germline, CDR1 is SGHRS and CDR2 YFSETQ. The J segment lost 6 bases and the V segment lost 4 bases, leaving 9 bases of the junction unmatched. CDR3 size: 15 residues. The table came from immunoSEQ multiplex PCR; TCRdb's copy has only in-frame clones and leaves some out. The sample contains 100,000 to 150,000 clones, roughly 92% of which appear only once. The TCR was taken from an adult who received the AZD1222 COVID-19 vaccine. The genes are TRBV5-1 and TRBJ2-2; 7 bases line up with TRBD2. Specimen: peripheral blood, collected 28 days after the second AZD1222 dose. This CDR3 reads CASSPREGVSGELFF. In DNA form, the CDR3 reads TGCGCCAGCAGCCCGAGGGAGGGAGTATCCGGGGAGCTGTTTTTT.